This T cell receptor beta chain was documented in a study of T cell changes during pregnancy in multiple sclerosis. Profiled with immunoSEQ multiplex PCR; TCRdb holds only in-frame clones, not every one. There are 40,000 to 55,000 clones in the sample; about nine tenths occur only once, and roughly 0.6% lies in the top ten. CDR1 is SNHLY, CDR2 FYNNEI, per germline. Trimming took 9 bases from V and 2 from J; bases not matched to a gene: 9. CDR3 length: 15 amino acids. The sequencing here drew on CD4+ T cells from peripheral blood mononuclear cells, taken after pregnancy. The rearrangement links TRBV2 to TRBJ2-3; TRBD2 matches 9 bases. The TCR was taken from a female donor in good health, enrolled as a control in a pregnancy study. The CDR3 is CARGGAGGPTDTQYF. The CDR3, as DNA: TGTGCCAGGGGAGGAGCGGGAGGACCCACAGATACGCAGTATTTT.